The 4 T cell receptor beta chains presented below share a single source sample, sequenced in a study of lymphopenia after photon versus proton radiotherapy. TCRdb's table, derived via immunoSEQ multiplex PCR, lists solely in-frame clones and lacks some. The table shows about 64,000 clones, with 87% occurring only once. This sample comprised peripheral blood, obtained from a patient treated with proton-based radiotherapy. Every receptor here comes from an elderly man with esophageal cancer.

In this sample, this clone turned up a few times. This sequence joins TRBV19 and TRBJ1-5; 8 bases agree with TRBD1. Germline V gene sequence: CDR1 LNHDA, CDR2 SQIVND (reference sequence). The CDR3 sequence is 15 residues long. Trimming at V came to 10 bases and at J to 7 bases, leaving 15 bases not matched to a gene. The CDR3 reads CATLPTGEGGQPQHF. The CDR3, as DNA: TGTGCCACCCTTCCGACAGGGGAGGGGGGGCAGCCCCAGCATTTT.

The chain carries TRBV5-8 and TRBJ1-4; 7 nucleotides agree with TRBD1. After removal of 2 bases from V and 6 bases from J, the junction contained 1 base not matched to a gene. CDR3 length: 13 residues. The V gene's germline CDR1 is SGHTS and CDR2 YDEGEE. Here the CDR3 DNA reads TGTGCCAGCAGCTTAGGGGGCCATGAAAAACTGTTTTTT. Its translation: CASSLGGHEKLFF.

The rearrangement links TRBV19 to TRBJ1-4, with TRBD1 identical over 7 bases. This CDR3 is 15 amino acids long. CDR1 and CDR2 from the germline V gene are LNHDA and SQIVND (reference sequence). Germline trimming cut 2 bases from V and 3 bases from J; bases unmatched to any gene: 3. CDR3 in DNA: TGTGCCAGTAGTATACAGGGACAGCCTAATGAAAAACTGTTTTTT. This encodes CASSIQGQPNEKLFF.

The genes are TRBV7-2 and TRBJ1-1, with D possibly matching TRBD1 (6 bases). The V gene's germline CDR1 is SGHTA and CDR2 FQGNSA. V dropped 1 base and J dropped 4 bases, with 10 bases sitting between them. The CDR3 is made up of 14 amino acids. This CDR3 reads CASSLGGGGTEAFF. CDR3 coding DNA: TGTGCCAGCAGCTTAGGAGGGGGAGGCACTGAAGCTTTCTTT. The whole variable domain, remainder taken from reference TRBV7-2 and TRBJ1-1, is GAGVSQSPSNKVTEKGKDVELRCDPISGHTALYWYRQSLGQGLEFLIYFQGNSAPDKSGLPSDRFSAERTGGSVSTLTIQRTQQEDSAVYLCASSLGGGGTEAFFGQGTRLTVV.